This T cell receptor beta chain was captured by sequencing in a study of cytomegalovirus exposure and HLA in healthy donors. Study outcomes and limitations: Later analysis associated a missense DCLRE1C variant with TCR beta V- and J-gene trimming. Reports described diagnosis of cytomegalovirus status by the classifier as highly specific and sensitive. Testing in vitro showed a few CMV-associated chains specific for CMV antigens.

Use of 60 Vbeta and 13 Jbeta primers characterized the PCR. In the original processing: An analysis that came later counted tens of millions of unique TCR beta chains, approximately 9.9 million shared. The table came from immunoSEQ multiplex PCR; TCRdb's copy has only in-frame clones and leaves some out. V and J calls plus clone size are reproduced from that table; the DNA served to infer D and trimming. The sample has roughly 160,000 clones, around 88% seen once. This CDR3 has 15 residues. Germline CDR1 reads MNHNS; CDR2 reads SASEGT. Trimming removed 6 bases at V and 0 bases at J, with 15 bases between. About this clone: Its antigen is as yet unknown.

Sample: PBMCs. This clonotype was sampled from a woman younger than 45 in good health and CMV-seronegative. V gene TRBV6-1 combines with J gene TRBJ2-7; the D gene is possibly TRBD1 (6 bases). CDR3 sequence reads: CASSPLTGISYEQYF. The CDR3 DNA reads as TGTGCCAGCAGCCCCCTGACAGGAATCTCCTACGAGCAGTACTTC.